Shown below are 2 T cell receptor beta chains from a single sample sequenced in a study of blood T cells in healthy people across ages (dated by TCRdb to 2014 to 2015). Library creation used 5' RACE. The second PCR ran for about 6 to 12 cycles and used a J-beta primer mix along with a sample-barcoded 5' primer. TCRdb passed the public sequencing reads through fastp at Q25 and MiXCR, retaining productive beta sequences. Each CDR3 protein gets just one entry, which takes the most common genes and DNA from the rows behind it. Here the sample has 1.5 million to 2 million distinct CDR3 sequences; around 42% occur a single time. 23% of the sample belongs to the ten largest clones. Sequencing was carried out using blood. The receptors shown here come from a human donor in good health.

Here the CDR3 DNA reads TGCAGCGTGACGACTAGCGGGGGGGGGCTAGGTGAGCAGTTCTTC. This codes for CSVTTSGGGLGEQFF. V is TRBV29-1 and J is TRBJ2-1; 14 bases agree with TRBD2. Germline V gives CDR1 SQVTM, CDR2 ANQGSEA. This CDR3 has 15 residues. The V segment lost 6 bases and the J segment 9 bases; nucleotides outside the gene matches: 10.

CDR3 region: CSAGGGSGPDSYEQYF. Written as DNA, the CDR3 is TGCAGTGCCGGAGGGGGTTCCGGACCCGACTCCTACGAGCAGTACTTC. The chain is built from TRBV20-1 and TRBJ2-7; TRBD1 or TRBD2 may be the D gene (6 bases each). The V end was cut by 6 bases, the J end by 0 bases, with 21 bases between. CDR1 is DFQATT and CDR2 is SNEGSKA in the germline V gene (reference sequence). The CDR3 is made up of 16 amino acids.